These T cell receptor beta chains were read from a single sample in a study of blood T cell repertoires in COVID-19. TCRdb keeps only in-frame clones here, not all; method: immunoSEQ multiplex PCR. Of 15,000 to 20,000 clones in the sample, 85% to 95% were seen once. The sample was peripheral blood. All receptors come from a human donor in a cohort sampled during active COVID-19. The CDR3 runs from the conserved cysteine through the conserved F or W. The D gene is left open where the match is weak. The listing skips clone size in some rows; elsewhere it reads once, few, many or a size class.

TRBJ2-3 TRBV5-1 TRBD2 NA TGCGCCAGCAGCTTGTCCGCGGGGGGCGTCACAGATACGCAGTATTTT CASSLSAGGVTDTQYF
TRBJ2-2 TRBV11-2 TRBD2 NA TGTGCCAGCAGCTTAGTTCGGCTAGCGGGCACCGGGGAGCTGTTTTTT CASSLVRLAGTGELFF
TRBJ1-4 TRBV7-9 TRBD1 NA TGTGCCAGCAGCTTAACTACAGGGGGCGAAAAACTGTTTTTT CASSLTTGGEKLFF
TRBJ1-1 TRBV28 NA NA TGTGCCAGCAGTTATACAGAGAACACTGAAGCTTTCTTT CASSYTENTEAFF
TRBJ2-3 TRBV11-2 NA NA TGTGCCAGCAGCTTAGATCTGTTCGGGGGACCCACAGATACGCAGTATTTT CASSLDLFGGPTDTQYF
TRBJ2-2 TRBV30 NA NA TGTGCCTGGAGTGCCTCGACCATAGCTAGCGCCGGGGAGCTGTTTTTT CAWSASTIASAGELFF
TRBJ2-5 TRBV11-2 TRBD2 NA TGTGCCAGCAGCTTCACTGGGACTAGCGGGGGGGCAGGGAAGGAGACCCAGTACTTC CASSFTGTSGGAGKETQYF
TRBJ2-7 TRBV30 TRBD1 NA TGTGCCTGTACAGGGGTTACACCCTACGAGCAGTACTTC CACTGVTPYEQYF
TRBJ1-6 TRBV4-1 NA NA TGCGCCAGCAGCCAAGTTCGTTCACCCCTCCACTTT CASSQVRSPLHF
TRBJ2-1 TRBV4-3 TRBD2 NA TGCGCCAGCAGCCAAAGGACTAGCGGGAGGGCCGGAGAGCAGTTCTTC CASSQRTSGRAGEQFF
TRBJ1-1 TRBV7-2 NA NA TGTGCCAGCAGCTTAGCGTGGAGCCCGGAGGGGGCTTTCTTT CASSLAWSPEGAFF
TRBJ2-1 TRBV5-1 TRBD2 NA TGCGCCAGCAGCGGGGGACTAGCCCACAATGAGCAGTTCTTC CASSGGLAHNEQFF
TRBJ2-2 TRBV19 NA NA TGTGCCAGTAGTACAACGAGGGGGACCGGGGAGCTGTTTTTT CASSTTRGTGELFF
TRBJ2-7 TRBV27 TRBD1 NA TGTGCCAGCAGTTACAGCCTGGGGGACAGGGGGAACTACGAGCAGTACTTC CASSYSLGDRGNYEQYF
TRBJ2-7 TRBV5-6 TRBD1 NA TGTGCCAGCAGCTTGGATATAGGGGGCTGGTACGAGCAGTACTTC CASSLDIGGWYEQYF
TRBJ2-2 TRBV18 NA NA TGTGCCAGCTCAAACGGGGTAACCGGGGAGCTGTTTTTT CASSNGVTGELFF
TRBJ2-1 TRBV7-9 NA once TGTGCCAGCGTCATTAGCTCCTACAATGAGCAGTTCTTC CASVISSYNEQFF
TRBJ2-3 TRBV5-1 TRBD1 NA TGCGCCAGCAGCTCGGGACAGAGCACAGATACGCAGTATTTT CASSSGQSTDTQYF
TRBJ1-1 TRBV19 NA NA TGTGCCAGTAGTACGGATCGGGGGCGGGGGGCTTTCTTT CASSTDRGRGAFF
TRBJ2-5 TRBV5-4 TRBD2 NA TGTGCCAGCAGCCCGGGACTAGCGGGAATGGAGACCCAGTACTTC CASSPGLAGMETQYF
TRBJ2-7 TRBV4-2 NA few TGTGCCAGCAGCCAAGTCGTCTCAGCGGGTCAGTACGAGCAGTACTTC CASSQVVSAGQYEQYF
TRBJ2-3 TRBV5-4 NA NA TGTGCCAGCAGCTTGGCGGGGGTTAGAAGCACAGATACGCAGTATTTT CASSLAGVRSTDTQYF
TRBJ2-7 TRBV4-2 NA NA TGTGCCAGCAGCCGGGGAGGGGGGACCGGCTACGAGCAGTACTTC CASSRGGGTGYEQYF
TRBJ2-5 TRBV9 NA NA TGTGCCAGCAGCGACAGGGCATGGGAGACCCAGTACTTC CASSDRAWETQYF
TRBJ2-5 TRBV11-2 TRBD2 once TGTGCCAGCAGGTCCACTAGCGCAGAGACCCAGTACTTC CASRSTSAETQYF
TRBJ2-2 TRBV4-2 NA NA TGTGCCAGCAGCCAAGTTGAGGGCAACACCGGGGAGCTGTTTTTT CASSQVEGNTGELFF
TRBJ1-1 TRBV13 NA once TGTGCCAGCAGCTTAACAACGGAGGAAGCTGAAGCTTTCTTT CASSLTTEEAEAFF
TRBJ2-5 TRBV4-2 NA NA TGTGCCAGCAGCCAAACGGGGGACCAAGAGACCCAGTACTTC CASSQTGDQETQYF
TRBJ2-7 TRBV5-1 NA few TGCGCCAGCAGCACGGGGACACTTACTTACGAGCAGTACTTC CASSTGTLTYEQYF
TRBJ2-3 TRBV11-3 TRBD1 NA TGTGCCAGCAGCAAGACAGGGAAAGATACGCAGTATTTT CASSKTGKDTQYF
TRBJ2-3 TRBV11-2 NA NA TGTGCCAGCAGCTTAGGACCGTATGCCCCGGGGACGCAGTATTTT CASSLGPYAPGTQYF
TRBJ2-5 TRBV29-1 TRBD2 NA TGCAGCGTTGTAGGGAGCGGGGCCCCGGAGACCCAGTACTTC CSVVGSGAPETQYF
TRBJ2-7 TRBV28 TRBD2 few TGTGCCAGCAGTTTAAGCGGGAGGATCAACGAGCAGTACTTC CASSLSGRINEQYF
TRBJ2-3 TRBV7-2 TRBD1 NA TGTGCCAGCAGCCCGCAACAGGGGATAGGCCCCTCAGATACGCAGTATTTT CASSPQQGIGPSDTQYF
TRBJ2-7 TRBV5-1 NA NA TGCGCCAGCAGCTCAACGGGAGACTCCTACGAGCAGTACTTC CASSSTGDSYEQYF
TRBJ1-5 TRBV7-9 TRBD1 NA TGTGCCAGCAGCTCAACGCTAGAACAGGGGGCTTCAATTCAGCCCCAGCATTTT CASSSTLEQGASIQPQHF
TRBJ2-7 TRBV4-2 TRBD2 NA TGTGCCAGCAGCCAAGATGCGGGGGAAGGTCGGGAGCAGTACTTC CASSQDAGEGREQYF
TRBJ2-7 TRBV4-1 TRBD2 NA TGCGCCAGCAGCCACCCAGCGGGAGGGTGGTACGAGCAGTACTTC CASSHPAGGWYEQYF
TRBJ2-3 TRBV10-3 TRBD2 NA TGTGCCATCAGTGTGGTGGGAGGGGCAGATACGCAGTATTTT CAISVVGGADTQYF
TRBJ2-7 TRBV30 NA NA TGTGCCTGGAGCTTCGGGGCAGCGGGTCCCCACGAGCAGTACTTC CAWSFGAAGPHEQYF
TRBJ2-3 TRBV6-2/TRBV6-3 TRBD2 once TGTGCCAGCAGTTACCCGAGACTAGCGGGGGGGTACACAGATACGCAGTATTTT CASSYPRLAGGYTDTQYF
TRBJ1-1 TRBV5-6 TRBD1 NA TGTGCCAGCAGCTCTGGACAGGGGGCGTATGACACTGAAGCTTTCTTT CASSSGQGAYDTEAFF
TRBJ2-5 TRBV7-3 NA NA TGTGCCAGCAGTCGTAGCGGTCCCCAAGAGACCCAGTACTTC CASSRSGPQETQYF
TRBJ1-2 TRBV6-6 NA NA TGTGCCAGCAGTTACTCGGGCCGGGGAGATTATGGCTACACCTTC CASSYSGRGDYGYTF
TRBJ1-6 TRBV30 NA NA TGTGCCTGGAGTGTAAAGACGACAAGCTCCTATAATTCACCCCTCCACTTT CAWSVKTTSSYNSPLHF
TRBJ2-7 TRBV7-9 TRBD1 NA TGTGCCAGCAGCTTAGGGGACAGGGGCTACGAGCAGTACTTC CASSLGDRGYEQYF
TRBJ2-1 TRBV19 NA NA TGTGCCAGTAGCAAACCCTCAGGGGTTGAGCAGTTCTTC CASSKPSGVEQFF
TRBJ2-7 TRBV27 NA NA TGTGCCAGCAGGGGGAGCGGTCTTGGAGTCTACGAGCAGTACTTC CASRGSGLGVYEQYF
TRBJ1-1 TRBV19 NA NA TGTGCCAGTAGTCTACAGGGTAGGTACACTGAAGCTTTCTTT CASSLQGRYTEAFF
TRBJ2-3 TRBV7-2 NA NA TGTGCCAGCAGCTTAAGACAGCCCCTGGGGACAGATACGCAGTATTTT CASSLRQPLGTDTQYF
TRBJ2-3 TRBV4-2 TRBD2 NA TGTGCCAGCAGCCAAGAAGCGGGAGAAGGCTCAGATACGCAGTATTTT CASSQEAGEGSDTQYF
TRBJ1-1 TRBV6-7 NA NA TGTGCCAGCACCAAACAGGGTCTGAGCACTGAAGCTTTCTTT CASTKQGLSTEAFF
TRBJ2-3 TRBV7-3 TRBD1 NA TGTGCCAGCAGCTCGGGGGACAGGGATGCGGATACGCAGTATTTT CASSSGDRDADTQYF
TRBJ2-3 TRBV11-2 NA NA TGTGCCAGCAGCTTAAGCCGATCGGGTCGGACAGATACGCAGTATTTT CASSLSRSGRTDTQYF
TRBJ1-4 TRBV14 TRBD1 NA TGTGCCAGCAGCCAAGATGCCGGGACAGCTTATGAAAAACTGTTTTTT CASSQDAGTAYEKLFF
TRBJ2-7 TRBV6-5 NA NA TGTGCCAGCAGTACGAACAGGGTACACTACGAGCAGTACTTC CASSTNRVHYEQYF
TRBJ2-1 TRBV2 NA NA TGTGCCAGCAGTGAAGAGGCGGGGCCTTACAATGAGCAGTTCTTC CASSEEAGPYNEQFF